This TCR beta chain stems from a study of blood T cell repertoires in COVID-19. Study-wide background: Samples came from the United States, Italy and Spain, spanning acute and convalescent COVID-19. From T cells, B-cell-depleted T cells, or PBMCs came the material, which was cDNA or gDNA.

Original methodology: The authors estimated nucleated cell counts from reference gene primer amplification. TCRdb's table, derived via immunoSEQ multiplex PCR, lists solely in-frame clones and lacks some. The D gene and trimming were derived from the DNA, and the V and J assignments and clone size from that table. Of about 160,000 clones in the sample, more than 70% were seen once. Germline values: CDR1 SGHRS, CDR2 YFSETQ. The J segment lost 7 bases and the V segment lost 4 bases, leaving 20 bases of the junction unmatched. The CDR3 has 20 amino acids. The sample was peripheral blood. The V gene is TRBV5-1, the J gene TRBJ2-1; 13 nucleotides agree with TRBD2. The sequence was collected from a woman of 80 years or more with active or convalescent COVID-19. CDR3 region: CASSRRLTSGRAFGGNEQFF. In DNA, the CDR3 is TGCGCCAGCAGCCGACGCCTCACTAGCGGGAGGGCCTTTGGGGGGAATGAGCAGTTCTTC.